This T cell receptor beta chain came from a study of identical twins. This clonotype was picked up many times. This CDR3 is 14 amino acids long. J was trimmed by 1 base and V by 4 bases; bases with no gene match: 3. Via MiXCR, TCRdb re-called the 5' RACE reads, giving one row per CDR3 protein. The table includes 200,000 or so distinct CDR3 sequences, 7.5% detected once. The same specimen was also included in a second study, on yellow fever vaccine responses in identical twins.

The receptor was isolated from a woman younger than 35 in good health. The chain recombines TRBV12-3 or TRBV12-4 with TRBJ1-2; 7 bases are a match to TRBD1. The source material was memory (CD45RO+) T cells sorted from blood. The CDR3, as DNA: TGTGCCAGCAGTTCGAGGGACAGTAACTATGGCTACACCTTC. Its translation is CASSSRDSNYGYTF.